This T cell receptor (beta chain) was sequenced for a study of cytomegalovirus exposure and HLA in healthy donors (dated by TCRdb to between 2016 and 2019). Describing the broader study: According to a later analysis, one platform produced both the 110 or so validation repertoires and the 620 or so repertoires of the first cohort. The aim of the study was to test whether cataloging public T cell receptors could identify signatures of past pathogen exposure. Along with the approximately 650-subject first cohort, a separate validation cohort of over 90 different subjects was used. To predict cytomegalovirus infection status, the study brought together high-throughput TCR immunosequencing, statistical association of individual TCRs with disease status, and machine learning. Beyond this particular receptor, the publication reports: In the study, approximately 150 TCR beta chains were listed as associated with cytomegalovirus. Cytomegalovirus status was reported to be diagnosed by the classifier with high specificity and sensitivity in both the original and validation cohorts. While some public TCRs were present in many individuals, most TCR sequences turned up only very rarely across donors. A later analysis lacked HLA typing for the validation cohort, so it scored co-occurrence in that cohort across all 110 or so repertoires. The authors suggested that the approach could potentially be generalized to other disease states and immunological phenotypes. In vitro tests confirmed that three of the cytomegalovirus-associated TCR beta chains recognize cytomegalovirus antigens. In a later analysis, TCRs clustered in the first cohort were found to also tend to co-occur in the 110 or so validation repertoires, with roughly 93% of cluster scores above 0.

Turning to this clone: Its binding antigen is unknown. No clone much larger than this one lies a single base away; base qualities are absent.

Libraries were constructed by the immunoSEQ multiplex PCR assay. The authors' analysis ran thus. A statistical classification framework was developed to diagnose cytomegalovirus status using the catalog of TCR beta chain sequences. The immuneACCESS repertoire file appears here via TCRdb, limited to in-frame rearrangements. These files lack a portion of the clones; in checked studies, under half of the deficit traces to unresolved V genes, and the cause of the others is not known. That table furnishes V, J and clone size, whereas the DNA furnished D and trimming. This sample lists 71,000 or so clones; about 95% were detected once. Approximately 1% of the sample goes to the ten largest clones. Separate from the roughly 650-subject first cohort, the validation cohort of some 130 subjects was the group to which the donors belonged. CDR1 and CDR2 were assigned from the germline V gene as SGHRS and YFSETQ. The germline ends are 9 bases apart after V is trimmed by 0 bases and J by 6 bases. The CDR3 spans 13 residues, from the cysteine through the phenylalanine. The CDR3 DNA has 39 bases and is translated from base 1.

Material: PBMCs. The chain couples TRBV5-1 to TRBJ1-2; a weak D assignment points to TRBD1 (5 bases agree). The sequence was obtained from a young woman in good health and CMV-seronegative. This receptor has the CDR3 CASSLVGGDGYTF. The DNA sequence is TGCGCCAGCAGCTTGGTCGGAGGGGATGGCTACACCTTC.